This entry features one TCR beta chain sequence. Some clones are missing from TCRdb's copy, which holds only in-frame ones; the method was immunoSEQ multiplex PCR. The sample includes tens of thousands of clones, more than 70% seen only once; the top ten take around 0.25%. The V gene's germline CDR1 is SGHTA and CDR2 FQGNSA. The CDR3 consists of 15 residues. With 2 bases removed from V and 10 bases from J, the gap between germline ends came to 19 bases. This sample was included in a study of siplizumab effects on memory and regulatory T cells. This chain connects TRBV7-2 to TRBJ2-3; no clear D. The clonotype originates from a human donor in good health. Sequenced: naive CD4+ T cells sorted from blood. The CDR3 protein is CASSLKVVGYGPQYF. The CDR3 DNA is TGTGCCAGCAGCTTAAAGGTAGTGGGCTACGGGCCGCAGTATTTT.